This TCR beta chain was observed in a study of post-analysis software for immune sequencing data. At the level of the study: Disease courses included relapsing-remitting, secondary progressive and progressive-relapsing multiple sclerosis. Findings of the study overall: Elevated frequency relative to controls characterized four or five TRBV segments in patients, TRBV5-6, TRBV5-1 and TRBV20-1 among them. Significantly lower normalized Chao1 diversity was found in patients with multiple sclerosis relative to controls.

Each TCR beta cDNA library carried unique molecular identifiers. In TCRdb, the PCR reads were re-called with MiXCR into one record per CDR3 protein. Altogether 650,000 to 850,000 distinct CDR3 sequences are present, 46% being singletons, with the ten largest covering just under 5%. Note on this clonotype: Its target is unknown.

With 5 bases clipped from V and 4 bases from J, the junction kept 11 bases outside the gene matches. Germline CDR1 reads SGHVS; CDR2 reads FQNEAQ. The CDR3 sequence is 16 residues long. The receptor was isolated from a girl aged 10 to 17 with multiple sclerosis. The V gene is TRBV7-8, the J gene TRBJ2-1, with 7 bases that match TRBD1. Input material: blood. The CDR3 sequence is CASSPGQTSYYNEQFF. DNA of the CDR3: TGTGCCAGCAGCCCGGGACAGACCTCCTATTACAATGAGCAGTTCTTC.